A selection of T cell receptor beta chains follows, all from one sample in a study of technical replicates of blood from a few donors. Here immunoSEQ multiplex PCR was the method, and the copy in TCRdb shows in-frame clones only, minus some. The sample carries around 69,000 clones, 70% to 90% recorded once. Sequencing was performed on PBMCs. The receptors originated from a human donor in good health. Some clones in this sample may be carry-over from other donors' samples. Each CDR3 is given with its conserved first and last residue. D genes are given only for firm matches. Size is omitted from some rows. Given values are once, few, many or a class for expanded clones.

v_gene	abundance	d_gene	j_gene	CDR3nt	CDR3aa
TRBV27	-	TRBD2	TRBJ2-1	TGTGCCAGCAGTTCTACCGGGACTAGCGGGGGCAATGAGCAGTTCTTC	CASSSTGTSGGNEQFF
TRBV14	-	-	TRBJ2-2	TGTGCCAGCAGCCCAGGATGGGGGGAGCTGTTTTTT	CASSPGWGELFF
TRBV11-2	-	TRBD2	TRBJ2-5	TGTGCCAGCAGCTTAGATCAGCTTAGCGGGCTCCGGGAGACCCAGTACTTC	CASSLDQLSGLRETQYF
TRBV10-3	-	-	TRBJ2-7	TGTGCCATCAAGGGGGGGACCTACGAGCAGTACTTC	CAIKGGTYEQYF
TRBV30	-	-	TRBJ2-1	TGTGCCTGGACAGGGTCCAATGAGCAGTTCTTC	CAWTGSNEQFF
TRBV10-3	-	-	TRBJ2-7	TGTGCCACCCAAAACGGACTTGGGACTGTCTACGAGCAGTACTTC	CATQNGLGTVYEQYF
TRBV7-9	-	TRBD2	TRBJ2-7	TGTGCCAGCAGCTTTCGGTCACTAGCGGGAATCTACGAGCAGTACTTC	CASSFRSLAGIYEQYF
TRBV10-3	-	-	TRBJ2-7	TGTGCCATCAGTGCCCTCTCAGGGGCCAACTACGAGCAGTACTTC	CAISALSGANYEQYF
TRBV2	once	-	TRBJ2-7	TGTGCCAGCAGACGGGGACACTCCGGGGGGTACGAGCAGTACTTC	CASRRGHSGGYEQYF
TRBV27	-	TRBD1	TRBJ1-2	TGTGCCAGCATTGGGGTCCGACAGGGGAATAGGGGCTACACCTTC	CASIGVRQGNRGYTF
TRBV6-5	-	-	TRBJ1-5	TGTGCCAGCGGCCAACCCAATCAGCCCCAGCATTTT	CASGQPNQPQHF
TRBV18	-	TRBD2	TRBJ2-4	TGTGCCAGCTCACCAGGGACTAGCGGGACAGGAATTCAGTACTTC	CASSPGTSGTGIQYF
TRBV5-4	-	-	TRBJ1-2	TGTGCCAGCAGCTGGGCTCCCGGGGCTAACTATGGCTACACCTTC	CASSWAPGANYGYTF